These 30 T cell receptor beta chains were sequenced from one sample in a study of Graves' ophthalmopathy and Graves' hyperthyroidism. Scientists amplified the TCR beta CDR3 regions from RNA transcripts. The workflow started with a first-round RT-PCR run with HTBI primers and then moved on to a second-round multiplex PCR. MiXCR, applied by TCRdb to the multiplex PCR reads, yields one record per CDR3 protein. The sample yields about 500,000 distinct CDR3 sequences, around 15% seen once. What was sequenced was blood. These receptors originate from a woman aged 25 to 39 with Graves' ophthalmopathy.

The gene calls are TRBV6-1 and TRBJ2-5, with 13 bases identical to TRBD2. Looked up from germline, CDR1 is MNHNS and CDR2 is SASEGT. The junction had 3 bases not matched to a gene; V was cut back by 8 bases and J by 0 bases. The CDR3 covers 15 residues. The CDR3 coding sequence is TGTGCCAGCTCAGGACTAGCGGGGGACCAAGAGACCCAGTACTTC. Its protein is CASSGLAGDQETQYF.

This clonotype was seen ten or more times. V gene TRBV6-1 combines with J gene TRBJ2-6; D is ambiguous. Looked up from germline, CDR1 is MNHNS and CDR2 is SASEGT. Between the trimmed V and J ends, which lost 7 bases and 0 bases, there was a span of 4 bases. The CDR3 covers 13 residues. In DNA form, the CDR3 reads TGTGCCAGCAAGATCTCTGGGGCCAACGTCCTGACTTTC. Protein product: CASKISGANVLTF.

This clonotype was seen repeatedly, ten times or more. This sequence joins TRBV19 and TRBJ1-3, with TRBD1 as a possible D gene (6 bases). This CDR3 spans 13 amino acids. Germline V gene lookup returns CDR1 LNHDA and CDR2 SQIVND (reference sequence). V shed 5 bases and J shed 7 bases, with 12 bases lying between them. The CDR3, as DNA: TGTGCCAGTAGTTCGGGGACATGGAACACCATATATTTT. Its protein is CASSSGTWNTIYF.

This chain connects TRBV30 to TRBJ2-5, with 7 bases fitting TRBD1. The ends lost 2 bases at V and 1 base at J; junction bases unmatched: 7. The germline V gene encodes CDR1 GTSNPN and CDR2 SVGIG (reference sequence). CDR3 length equals 15 residues. CDR3 amino acids: CAWSPTGRAQETQYF. Written as DNA, the CDR3 is TGTGCCTGGAGTCCGACAGGGAGAGCCCAAGAGACCCAGTACTTC. Complete variable domain (other parts from reference TRBV30 and TRBJ2-5): SQTIHQWPATLVQPVGSPLSLECTVEGTSNPNLYWYRQAAGRGLQLLFYSVGIGQISSEVPQNLSASRPQDRQFILSSKKLLLSDSGFYLCAWSPTGRAQETQYFGPGTRLLVL.

The table lists this clonotype with many counts. The rearrangement uses TRBV27 and TRBJ2-4, with D unclear. The CDR3 totals 15 residues. Germline loops: CDR1 MNHEY, CDR2 SMNVEV (reference sequence). The germline V and J ends were trimmed by 7 bases and 6 bases, with 19 bases remaining between them. The CDR3 coding sequence is TGTGCCAGCATCGGAACGGGCCCGGTGGGAAACATTCAGTACTTC. This gives the protein CASIGTGPVGNIQYF.

This clonotype was seen many times. The chain links TRBV30 to TRBJ2-6; 10 bases map to TRBD1. Germline V lookup: CDR1 GTSNPN, CDR2 SVGIG (reference sequence). V lost 2 bases, J lost 4 bases, and 8 bases stayed unmatched. The CDR3 totals 17 residues. The CDR3 reads CAWSRDRGSTGANVLTF. CDR3 bases: TGTGCCTGGAGTCGGGACAGGGGCTCGACCGGGGCCAACGTCCTGACTTTC.

This clonotype has ten or more counts. V gene TRBV12-3 or TRBV12-4 combines with J gene TRBJ2-6; D is undetermined. V was trimmed by 5 bases and J by 0 bases, leaving 14 bases between them. The CDR3 runs to 17 residues. CDR3 nucleotides: TGTGCCAGCAGTCCCCTTGGACGGATCTCTGGGGCCAACGTCCTGACTTTC. Amino acids: CASSPLGRISGANVLTF.

The V gene is TRBV6-2 or TRBV6-3, the J gene TRBJ1-1; D is perhaps TRBD1 (5 bases). Trimming took 11 bases from V and 4 from J, leaving 20 bases between them. The CDR3 extends over 14 amino acids. The germline V gene encodes CDR1 MNHEY and CDR2 SVGEGT. DNA for the CDR3: TGTGCCGGTCGGGATGGGGGATCTGGCACTGAAGCTTTCTTT. Protein: CAGRDGGSGTEAFF.

The table lists this clonotype with a few counts. The chain combines TRBV12-3 or TRBV12-4 with TRBJ1-2; 7 positions agree with TRBD1. With V trimmed by 6 bases and J by 3 bases, 16 bases remained unmatched. This CDR3 region has 17 residues. CDR3 in DNA: TGTGCCAGCAGGATCCTTGACAGGGCACTCCCGTACTATGGCTACACCTTC. Protein product: CASRILDRALPYYGYTF.

This clonotype was seen more than once but under ten times. V is TRBV2 and J is TRBJ1-1; D gene uncertain. Germline V gene lookup returns CDR1 SNHLY and CDR2 FYNNEI. Trimming pared 2 bases from V and 0 bases from J, leaving 10 bases between. The CDR3 covers 15 residues. In DNA, the CDR3 is TGTGCCAGCAGTGAACGGGCCAGTATGAACACTGAAGCTTTCTTT. Its translation: CASSERASMNTEAFF.

This clonotype was detected many times. The chain links TRBV6-5 to TRBJ2-7; D is possibly TRBD1 (6 bases). CDR3 length: 14 amino acids. Trimming removed 5 bases at V and 3 bases at J, with 14 bases between. CDR1 and CDR2 from the germline V gene are MNHEY and SVGAGI. CDR3 DNA: TGTGCCAGCAGTCACCGCCTGGACAGCTACGAGCAGTACTTC. It encodes CASSHRLDSYEQYF.

The sample holds many counts of this clonotype. The V and J genes are TRBV28 and TRBJ1-1, with D perhaps TRBD1 (6 bases). The V gene lost 7 bases and the J gene lost 9 bases, with 18 bases spanning the gap. The germline CDR1 and CDR2 sequences are MDHEN and SYDVKM. This CDR3 is built from 13 residues. CDR3 DNA: TGTGCCAGCAAGGGGGATTTCATGCCGAAAGCTTTCTTT. Translating gives CASKGDFMPKAFF.

Ten or more counts support this clonotype. The chain combines TRBV19 with TRBJ1-1; 7 bases map to TRBD1. This CDR3 comprises 14 residues. Germline V gene sequence: CDR1 LNHDA, CDR2 SQIVND (reference sequence). V lost 8 bases and J lost 0; bases outside the gene matches: 6. The CDR3 nucleotides read TGTGCCAGTCAGGGGGGCAGCTTGAACACTGAAGCTTTCTTT. Translated: CASQGGSLNTEAFF. Filled out from reference TRBV19 and TRBJ1-1, the complete variable domain reads DGGITQSPKYLFRKEGQNVTLSCEQNLNHDAMYWYRQDPGQGLRLIYYSQIVNDFQKGDIAEGYSVSREKKESFPLTVTSAQKNPTAFYLCASQGGSLNTEAFFGQGTRLTVV.

This clonotype was counted ten times or more. The chain links TRBV20-1 to TRBJ2-7; a weak D match, TRBD2 (6 bases). Trimming took off 4 bases at V and 5 bases at J, with 9 bases between the two ends. The CDR3 covers 11 residues. From germline, CDR1 is DFQATT and CDR2 SNEGSKA (reference sequence). CDR3 bases: TGCAGTGCTAAACTAGCCGACGAGCAGTACTTC. It translates to CSAKLADEQYF.

This clonotype appeared many times. The chain employs TRBV12-3 or TRBV12-4 and TRBJ2-7; TRBD1 matches 9 bases. With V trimmed by 6 bases and J by 5 bases, 5 bases remained unmatched. The CDR3 is 13 residues long. The CDR3 protein is CASSPTGGNEQYF. CDR3 sequence (DNA): TGTGCCAGCAGCCCTACAGGGGGCAACGAGCAGTACTTC.

This clonotype was seen at least ten times. The chain recombines TRBV12-3 or TRBV12-4 with TRBJ1-2; TRBD1 might be the D (6 bases). CDR3 length: 13 amino acids. V was pared by 6 bases and J by 7 bases, with 15 bases between. CDR3 amino acids: CASSPSTGFGYTF. CDR3 nucleotides: TGTGCCAGCAGCCCTTCTACAGGGTTTGGCTACACCTTC.

On this clonotype: Germline is not matched at one junction end, which may reflect a read error. The rearrangement links TRBV5-1 to TRBJ2-5, with D possibly TRBD1 on 5 matching bases. Looked up from germline, CDR1 is SGHRS and CDR2 is YFSETQ. CDR3 length equals 13 residues. Written as DNA, the CDR3 is TGCGCCAGCAGCTCCCAGGGTCAAGATACCCAGTACTTC. This translates into CASSSQGQDTQYF.

Worth noting for this clonotype: A much larger clone lies a single base off, so this may be a read error. The chain is built from TRBV11-1 and TRBJ1-1; tentative D call: TRBD1 (5 bases). The CDR3 is 14 residues long. The germline CDR1 and CDR2 sequences are SGHAT and FQDESV (reference sequence). The chain's CDR3 is CVSSLVRGVTEAFF. In nucleotides, the CDR3 is TGTGTCAGCAGCTTAGTCCGGGGGGTAACTGAAGCTTTCTTT.

This clonotype has ten or more counts. The chain links TRBV28 to TRBJ2-5, with 7 bases identical to TRBD1. Germline V gives CDR1 MDHEN, CDR2 SYDVKM. The CDR3 spans 14 residues. The trim removed 3 bases at V and 2 bases at J, leaving 3 bases unmatched. CDR3 residues: CASSLTGLQETQYF. The CDR3 DNA reads as TGTGCCAGCAGTTTGACAGGGTTACAAGAGACCCAGTACTTC.

This chain joins TRBV7-9 and TRBJ2-7; 7 nucleotides align to TRBD1. The V and J ends lost 5 bases and 2 bases, in that order; junction bases with no gene match: 9. The germline CDR1 and CDR2 sequences are SEHNR and FQNEAQ (reference sequence). The CDR3 runs to 15 residues. CDR3: CASSRTGQTPYEQYF. CDR3 bases: TGTGCCAGCAGCCGTACGGGACAGACCCCCTACGAGCAGTACTTC. Using reference TRBV7-9 and TRBJ2-7 for the parts outside the CDR3, the full variable domain is DTGVSQNPRHKITKRGQNVTFRCDPISEHNRLYWYRQTLGQGPEFLTYFQNEAQLEKSRLLSDRFSAERPKGSFSTLEIQRTEQGDSAMYLCASSRTGQTPYEQYFGPGTRLTVT.

This clonotype was detected many times. The chain employs TRBV12-3 or TRBV12-4 and TRBJ1-1, with a weak D call TRBD1 (6 bases). The CDR3 totals 14 residues. Between the trimmed V and J ends, which lost 0 bases and 6 bases, there was a span of 11 bases. For the CDR3, the DNA is TGTGCCAGCAGTTTAGCGCAGGGGATGGCTGAAGCTTTCTTT. This sequence encodes CASSLAQGMAEAFF.

The chain carries TRBV6-1 and TRBJ1-2, with 7 bases aligning to TRBD1. V shed 9 bases and J 3 bases; nucleotides not matched to a gene: 7. Germline V gene sequence: CDR1 MNHNS, CDR2 SASEGT. The CDR3 loop spans 13 amino acids. DNA of the CDR3: TGTGCCAGTACAGGGGCTTCTGACTATGGCTACACCTTC. It codes for CASTGASDYGYTF.

This clonotype was detected ten times or more. The chain is built from TRBV7-6 and TRBJ1-3, with D tentatively TRBD1 (5 bases). Trimming cost V 3 bases and J 7 bases, with 16 bases left between them. Germline V gene data show CDR1 as SGHVS and CDR2 as FNYEAQ. This CDR3 is built from 15 residues. For the CDR3, the DNA is TGTGCCAGCAGCTTGAGGGGCGAGGTCGGGAACACCATATATTTT. Protein product: CASSLRGEVGNTIYF.

This rearrangement joins TRBV28 to TRBJ2-7; 9 bases map to TRBD1. This CDR3 region has 13 residues. V gave up 5 bases and J gave up 5 bases; unmatched junction bases: 4. CDR1 is MDHEN and CDR2 is SYDVKM in the germline V gene. The CDR3 DNA reads as TGTGCCAGCAGTACCCGGGACAGGGACGAGCAGTACTTC. It encodes CASSTRDRDEQYF.

There are many counts of this clonotype. The chain couples TRBV7-9 to TRBJ1-1; TRBD1 is a possible D gene (5 bases). CDR1 is SEHNR, CDR2 FQNEAQ, per germline (reference sequence). The CDR3 length is 15 residues. Trimming took off 4 bases at V and 4 bases at J, with 16 bases between the two ends. The CDR3 sequence is CASSSGRMGVTEAFF. CDR3 in DNA: TGTGCCAGCAGCTCTGGCAGGATGGGGGTCACTGAAGCTTTCTTT.

V and J are TRBV19 and TRBJ2-7, with a tentative D call TRBD1 (6 bases). The germline CDR1 and CDR2 sequences are LNHDA and SQIVND (reference sequence). The V end lost 5 bases, the J end lost 0 bases, and 14 bases lay between the germline ends. The CDR3 runs 15 residues. The CDR3 sequence is CASSHTGRGSYEQYF. The CDR3, as DNA: TGTGCCAGTAGTCACACCGGCAGGGGCTCCTACGAGCAGTACTTC.

In its sample, this clonotype was seen many times. J is TRBJ1-5 and V is TRBV7-9, with a weak D call TRBD1 (5 bases). The CDR3 consists of 11 residues. Germline V gene data show CDR1 as SEHNR and CDR2 as FQNEAQ (reference sequence). V was shortened by 11 bases and J by 7 bases, with 12 bases between the two germline ends. Here the CDR3 DNA reads TGTGCCGGGGGGGAGAGACAGCCCCAGCATTTT. Amino acids: CAGGERQPQHF.

As to this clonotype: A much larger clone lies a single base off, so this may be a read error. The gene calls are TRBV6-1 and TRBJ1-6; TRBD1 agrees at 8 bases. V was pared by 5 bases and J by 9 bases, with 9 bases of the junction left unmatched. Germline V gives CDR1 MNHNS, CDR2 SASEGT. This CDR3 contains 15 residues. Written as DNA, the CDR3 is TGTGCCAGCAGTCCAGGGGGCCGACGGAGTTCACCCCTCCACTTT. Residues: CASSPGGRRSSPLHF.

This clonotype has at least ten counts. The chain recombines TRBV6-1 with TRBJ1-2; D ambiguous. V lost 7 bases and J 4 bases, leaving 13 bases between the germline ends. Looked up from germline, CDR1 is MNHNS and CDR2 is SASEGT. The CDR3 totals 13 residues. CDR3 amino acids: CASTQSPSYGYTF. As DNA, the CDR3 is TGTGCCAGCACCCAATCACCCAGCTATGGCTACACCTTC.

This clonotype has ten or more counts. One junction end does not reproduce the germline sequence, and a read error may be involved. V and J are TRBV4-1 and TRBJ1-2; D unresolved. The CDR3 sequence is 11 residues long. Germline CDR1 MGHRA, CDR2 YSYEKL. The CDR3 region is CASSQEGHLFF. The CDR3 DNA follows: TGCGCCAGCAGCCAAGAAGGCCATCTCTTCTTC.